The clone carrying this T cell receptor (beta chain) was counted between two and nine times. Preparation of the TCRbeta library was carried out with unique molecular identifiers. TCRdb independently ran MiXCR on the PCR reads; one entry per CDR3 protein. The top ten clones hold roughly 5% of a sample with roughly 790,000 distinct CDR3 sequences, 16% of them seen once. The record originates from a study of T-cell reconstitution after alpha-beta-depleted transplantation in children. The germline CDR1 and CDR2 sequences are LNHDA and SQIVND (reference sequence). Deletions cut 1 base from V and 4 bases from J, with 8 bases between. The CDR3 is 14 residues long.

This clonotype was obtained from a male patient under 18 who had a stem cell transplant for acute lymphoblastic leukemia, so the T cells may come from the graft donor. The chain employs TRBV19 and TRBJ2-1; no definite D call. Sequencing was performed on PBMCs, mostly from graft donor cells, taken 360 days after TCRalphabeta/CD19-depleted stem cell transplant. The CDR3 DNA follows: TGTGCCAGTAGTATAGTTACTTCTTACAATGAGCAGTTCTTC. This sequence encodes CASSIVTSYNEQFF.